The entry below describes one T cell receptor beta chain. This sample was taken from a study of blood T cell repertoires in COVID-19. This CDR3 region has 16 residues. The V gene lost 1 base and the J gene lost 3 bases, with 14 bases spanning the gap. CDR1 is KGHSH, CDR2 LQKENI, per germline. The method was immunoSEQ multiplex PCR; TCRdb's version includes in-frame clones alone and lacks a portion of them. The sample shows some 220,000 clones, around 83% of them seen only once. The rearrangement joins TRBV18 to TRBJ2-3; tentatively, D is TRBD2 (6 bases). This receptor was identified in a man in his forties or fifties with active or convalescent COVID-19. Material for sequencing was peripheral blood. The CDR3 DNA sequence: TGTGCCAGCTCACCACGCGGAGGGGAGCGGACAGATACGCAGTATTTT. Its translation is CASSPRGGERTDTQYF. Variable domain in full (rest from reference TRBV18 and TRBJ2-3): NAGVMQNPRHLVRRRGQEARLRCSPMKGHSHVYWYRQLPEEGLKFMVYLQKENIIDESGMPKERFSAEFPKEGPSILRIQQVVRGDSAAYFCASSPRGGERTDTQYFGPGTRLTVL.